This passage covers 15 T cell receptor beta chains from one sample sequenced in a study of T cell responses to AZD1222 COVID-19 vaccine. The data were produced by immunoSEQ multiplex PCR, yet TCRdb's version contains in-frame clones alone and is incomplete. The sample lists under 95,000 clones, under 95% seen once, with 3% in the top ten. Sequences were derived from peripheral blood, sampled on day 0 of AZD1222 vaccination. All receptors come from an adult in good health.

This chain connects TRBV4-1 to TRBJ1-2; TRBD1 matches at 7 bases. The CDR3 runs 18 residues. The J segment lost 8 bases and the V segment lost 0 bases, leaving 18 bases of the junction unmatched. Germline-derived CDR1 and CDR2 are MGHRA and YSYEKL. CDR3 residues: CASSQEASRTGGGEGYTF. The CDR3 region has the DNA TGCGCCAGCAGCCAAGAGGCTTCTCGGACAGGTGGGGGAGAAGGCTACACCTTC.

This clone appeared once. The chain joins TRBV6-5 to TRBJ1-2; 11 bases line up with TRBD1. The CDR3 covers 14 residues. After removal of 6 bases from V and 7 bases from J, the junction contained 7 bases not matched to a gene. CDR1 and CDR2 from the germline V gene are MNHEY and SVGAGI. In DNA form, the CDR3 reads TGTGCCAGCAGCCAGGACAGGGGGCGAGGTGGCTACACCTTC. Protein product: CASSQDRGRGGYTF.

The V call is TRBV24-1, the J call TRBJ2-5; tentatively, D is TRBD2 (6 bases). V was pared by 10 bases and J by 3 bases, with 14 bases between. CDR3 length equals 13 residues. In germline, CDR1 is KGHDR, CDR2 SFDVKD. The CDR3 reads CATRGWGEETQYF. CDR3 sequence (DNA): TGTGCCACAAGAGGGTGGGGGGAAGAGACCCAGTACTTC.

The gene calls are TRBV29-1 and TRBJ1-5, with TRBD1 identical over 7 bases. Trimming at V came to 6 bases and at J to 6 bases, leaving 8 bases not matched to a gene. Germline values: CDR1 SQVTM, CDR2 ANQGSEA. The CDR3 consists of 13 residues. CDR3 bases: TGCAGCGTCGATTCAGGGGGAGGTCAGCCCCAGCATTTT. As protein: CSVDSGGGQPQHF.

CDR3 DNA: TGCGCCAGCAGCTTGGATTCCAGGGGATCTGGAAACACCATATATTTT. Translating gives CASSLDSRGSGNTIYF. This sequence joins TRBV5-1 and TRBJ1-3; a weak D match, TRBD1 (6 bases). The CDR3 extends over 16 amino acids. V lost 0 bases and J lost 1, with 11 bases in between. From germline, CDR1 is SGHRS and CDR2 YFSETQ.

This clone was recorded once. One junction end disagrees with the germline gene, perhaps due to a read error. The CDR3: CASSLDTSAELFF. The CDR3, as DNA: TGTGCCAGCAGCCTAGACACCAGCGCTGAACTGTTTTTT. The rearrangement uses TRBV11-2 and TRBJ1-4, with D unresolved. CDR3 length equals 13 residues. CDR1 and CDR2 from the germline V gene are SGHAT and FQNNGV.

This chain uses TRBV5-6 with TRBJ2-1; TRBD2 matches 12 bases. Germline loops: CDR1 SGHDT, CDR2 YYEEEE. This CDR3 region has 15 residues. V lost 6 bases and J lost 8; bases outside the gene matches: 9. The CDR3 spells CASTDSSGGAYEQFF. The CDR3 bases are TGTGCCAGCACCGACTCTAGCGGGGGGGCGTATGAGCAGTTCTTC.

The V gene is TRBV7-3, the J gene TRBJ2-3; a weak D match, TRBD2 (5 bases). The V end was cut by 1 base, the J end by 0 bases, with 8 bases between. The CDR3 is 15 residues long. Germline V gene lookup returns CDR1 SGHTA and CDR2 FQGTGA. CDR3 amino acids: CASSLIASSTDTQYF. The DNA for the CDR3 is TGTGCCAGCAGCTTAATAGCTAGCAGCACAGATACGCAGTATTTT.

The chain employs TRBV12-3 or TRBV12-4 and TRBJ1-2, with 9 bases aligning to TRBD1. V trimming: 8 bases; J trimming: 12 bases; junction bases outside the gene matches: 10. CDR3 length: 12 residues. This CDR3 reads CASPDETGGHTF. The CDR3 DNA reads TGTGCCAGCCCTGACGAAACAGGGGGCCACACCTTC.

The V gene is TRBV7-8, the J gene TRBJ1-1; no clear D. Germline V gene data show CDR1 as SGHVS and CDR2 as FQNEAQ. Trimming left V 1 base short and J 1 base short, with 4 bases between. The CDR3 has 13 amino acids. In DNA, the CDR3 is TGTGCCAGCAGCTTAGAGGGGAACACTGAAGCTTTCTTT. Residues: CASSLEGNTEAFF.

The chain uses TRBV24-1 and TRBJ2-5; the match to TRBD1 covers 9 bases. The CDR3 has 18 amino acids. Germline CDR1 KGHDR, CDR2 SFDVKD. Trimming at V came to 1 base and at J to 4 bases, leaving 12 bases not matched to a gene. CDR3 sequence (DNA): TGTGCCACCAGTGATTTAGTCGGGGGCGGACAGGGGTTAGAGACCCAGTACTTC. Protein product: CATSDLVGGGQGLETQYF.

This sequence joins TRBV12-3 or TRBV12-4 and TRBJ1-1, with D unresolved. Trimming shortened V by 2 bases and J by 1 base, and 5 bases separated the two germline ends. CDR3 size: 13 residues. CDR3 coding DNA: TGTGCCAGCAGTTTATGGTCGAACACTGAAGCTTTCTTT. Its translation is CASSLWSNTEAFF.

The chain recombines TRBV19 with TRBJ1-3; D remains unclear. V lost 3 bases and J 6 bases, leaving 12 bases between the germline ends. Germline V gene sequence: CDR1 LNHDA, CDR2 SQIVND (reference sequence). The CDR3 is 14 residues long. The CDR3 sequence is CASSIWGRENTIYF. The CDR3 coding sequence is TGTGCCAGTAGTATCTGGGGTCGTGAAAACACCATATATTTT.

The rearrangement uses TRBV6-5 and TRBJ1-1; possible D gene TRBD1, 6 bases. Germline V gene sequence: CDR1 MNHEY, CDR2 SVGAGI. This CDR3 has 15 amino acids. V dropped 4 bases and J dropped 1 base, with 13 bases sitting between them. The chain's CDR3 is CASSSSGTKNTEAFF. DNA for the CDR3: TGTGCCAGCAGTTCGTCCGGGACAAAGAACACTGAAGCTTTCTTT.

This clone was seen only a few times. The chain carries TRBV29-1 and TRBJ1-1; the D is unclear. CDR1 is SQVTM and CDR2 is ANQGSEA in the germline V gene. This CDR3 contains 10 residues. Trimming removed 4 bases from V and 5 bases from J, with 5 bases in between. The CDR3 coding sequence is TGCAGCGTTGTAAAGACTGAAGCTTTCTTT. This sequence encodes CSVVKTEAFF.